The entry below gives a single TCR beta chain sequence along with its context. The antigen remains unidentified. This CDR3 region has 14 residues. The ends lost 4 bases at V and 6 bases at J; junction bases unmatched: 6. Germline V gene data show CDR1 as SGHAT and CDR2 as FQNNGV. This sample stems from a study of CD8 T cells in ankylosing spondylitis. Overall study findings and caveats: Ankylosing spondylitis blood appeared to carry a characteristic TCR beta motif of roughly 8 highly homologous variants. A CD8+ phenotype characterized the disease-linked clones, which were relatively rare in peripheral blood.

As the method for making TCR beta libraries, quantitative 5'-RACE with molecular barcodes was used. TCRdb ran MiXCR on the 5' RACE reads and lists one entry per CDR3 protein. The table includes about 840,000 distinct CDR3 sequences, 10% to 15% detected once. Sequenced sample: blood, either unsorted or a sorted T cell fraction (not recorded which). The chain couples TRBV11-2 to TRBJ2-1, with 7 bases identical to TRBD2. This TCR was sampled from a male donor with ankylosing spondylitis. The CDR3 protein is CASSSLGGINEQFF. Written as DNA, the CDR3 is TGTGCCAGCAGCTCTCTCGGGGGGATCAATGAGCAGTTCTTC.